Following are 5 T cell receptor beta chains from one sample sequenced in a study of cytomegalovirus exposure and HLA in healthy donors (TCRdb year 2017). The library was generated by the immunoSEQ multiplex PCR assay. The multiplex PCR relied on a mix of 60 forward primers for TCR Vbeta segments and 13 reverse primers for TCR Jbeta segments. TCRdb re-hosts the immuneACCESS table, in-frame sequences only. Its copies lack some clones; in the studies checked, an unresolved V gene accounts for under half of them, and the cause for the rest is not known. The table for this sample lists approximately 210,000 clones; over 75% of them were counted only once. The leading ten clones occupy 1.5% to 2% of the sample. The sequenced sample was PBMCs. The receptors shown here come from a man younger than 35 in good health and CMV-seronegative.

The chain uses TRBV29-1 and TRBJ2-3, with TRBD2 as a possible D gene (6 bases). The CDR3 is made up of 14 amino acids. CDR1 and CDR2 from the germline V gene are SQVTM and ANQGSEA. Trimming cost V 8 bases and J 3 bases, with 18 bases left between them. CDR3 coding DNA: TGCAGCTCAACGGAGGGATGGGGTACAGATACGCAGTATTTT. This encodes CSSTEGWGTDTQYF.

The chain joins TRBV13 to TRBJ2-3; TRBD2 might be the D (6 bases). Germline V gives CDR1 PRHDT, CDR2 FYEKMQ (reference sequence). Trimming took off 5 bases at V and 0 bases at J, with 12 bases between the two ends. The CDR3 consists of 15 residues. The DNA of the CDR3 is TGTGCCAGCAGCCTTGGGGACTCCAGCACAGATACGCAGTATTTT. This encodes CASSLGDSSTDTQYF.

This clone has more than one count but fewer than ten. This chain joins TRBV5-6 and TRBJ1-4; D perhaps matches TRBD1 (6 bases). Between the trimmed V and J ends, which lost 2 bases and 5 bases, there was a span of 19 bases. This CDR3 spans 17 amino acids. CDR1 is SGHDT and CDR2 is YYEEEE in the germline V gene. The CDR3 DNA follows: TGTGCCAGCAGCTTTTACGGACAGACTACTCCGAATGAAAAACTGTTTTTT. Translated, it gives CASSFYGQTTPNEKLFF. The full variable domain, its missing parts supplied by reference TRBV5-6 and TRBJ1-4, is DAGVTQSPTHLIKTRGQQVTLRCSPKSGHDTVSWYQQALGQGPQFIFQYYEEEERQRGNFPDRFSGHQFPNYSSELNVNALLLGDSALYLCASSFYGQTTPNEKLFFGSGTQLSVL.

The chain employs TRBV7-9 and TRBJ1-3; 11 bases are shared with TRBD1. V lost 5 bases, J lost 4 bases, and 16 bases stayed unmatched. Germline V CDR1 and CDR2: SEHNR, FQNEAQ (reference sequence). The CDR3 length is 19 residues. The chain's CDR3 is CASSPTVPDRGRAGNTIYF. CDR3 bases: TGTGCCAGCAGCCCAACCGTCCCGGACAGGGGGCGTGCAGGAAACACCATATATTTT.

The chain recombines TRBV6-5 with TRBJ2-1, with a possible D match to TRBD2 (6 bases). Germline CDR1 MNHEY, CDR2 SVGAGI. The CDR3 is 15 residues long. Trimming cost V 0 bases and J 7 bases, with 13 bases left between them. CDR3 in DNA: TGTGCCAGCAGTTACTCGTCGGGAGTAGTGAATGAGCAGTTCTTC. Its translation is CASSYSSGVVNEQFF.